This passage covers 8 T cell receptor beta chains from one sample sequenced in a study of identical twins. MiXCR, run by TCRdb on the 5' RACE reads, gives a single entry per CDR3 protein. In the table there are 540,000 or so distinct CDR3 sequences, about a fifth of which are singletons. These data were likewise used in another study, on yellow fever vaccine responses in identical twins.

The sample taken for sequencing was CD4+ T cells sorted from blood. The receptor source for this set is a woman aged 18 to 35 in good health.

This clonotype showed up just a few times. The chain is built from TRBV7-2 and TRBJ1-2; D is unresolved. Trimming cost V 2 bases and J 0 bases, with 10 bases left between them. This CDR3 is built from 15 residues. Germline V CDR1 and CDR2: SGHTA, FQGNSA. For the CDR3, the DNA is TGTGCCAGCAGCTTACGGAGGACCGCTAACTATGGCTACACCTTC. Its translation: CASSLRRTANYGYTF.

This chain uses TRBV3-1 with TRBJ2-2, with D possibly being TRBD1 (5 bases). CDR1 is LGHDT, CDR2 YNNKEL, per germline (reference sequence). Deletions cut 0 bases from V and 4 bases from J, with 12 bases between. This CDR3 is built from 16 residues. The CDR3 DNA follows: TGTGCCAGCAGCCAAGAGTCCCAGGGAACCACCGGGGAGCTGTTTTTT. Translation: CASSQESQGTTGELFF.

The chain employs TRBV19 and TRBJ1-5; 7 nucleotides align to TRBD1. The CDR3 extends over 15 amino acids. The ends lost 6 bases at V and 2 bases at J; junction bases unmatched: 7. CDR1 LNHDA and CDR2 SQIVND come from the germline V gene (reference sequence). DNA for the CDR3: TGTGCCAGTAGAGGAGACAGGGTGCGCAATCAGCCCCAGCATTTT. This codes for CASRGDRVRNQPQHF.

V gene TRBV5-1 combines with J gene TRBJ2-3, with D possibly being TRBD2 (10 bases). V was trimmed by 0 bases and J by 8 bases, leaving 40 bases between them. This CDR3 is built from 23 residues. The germline CDR1 and CDR2 sequences are SGHRS and YFSETQ. The CDR3 protein is CASSLAGTGGARRSSGSSGTQYF. Written as DNA, the CDR3 is TGCGCCAGCAGCTTGGCCGGCACAGGGGGCGCGAGGAGGTCTAGCGGGAGTTCCGGTACGCAGTATTTT.

This clonotype turned up a few times. The V gene is TRBV3-1, the J gene TRBJ2-1; the match to TRBD2 covers 8 bases. CDR3 length equals 16 residues. CDR1 and CDR2 from the germline V gene are LGHDT and YNNKEL (reference sequence). With V trimmed by 3 bases and J by 10 bases, 14 bases remained unmatched. In DNA, the CDR3 is TGTGCCAGCAGCCAGGCTACGGGGGGGCGGTCTGACGAGCAGTTCTTC. Its translation: CASSQATGGRSDEQFF.

This rearrangement joins TRBV9 to TRBJ2-1, with 10 bases aligning to TRBD2. Germline loops: CDR1 SGDLS, CDR2 YYNGEE. Trimming took 2 bases from V and 0 from J; bases not matched to a gene: 8. The CDR3 loop spans 18 amino acids. CDR3 region: CASSVPSGSGSSYNEQFF. CDR3 coding DNA: TGTGCCAGCAGCGTTCCTAGCGGGAGCGGTAGCTCCTACAATGAGCAGTTCTTC.

The chain couples TRBV7-8 to TRBJ2-1; 7 bases are a match to TRBD1. Germline CDR1 SGHVS, CDR2 FQNEAQ. V trimming: 5 bases; J trimming: 3 bases; junction bases outside the gene matches: 7. This CDR3 spans 15 amino acids. In DNA form, the CDR3 reads TGTGCCAGCAGCCCCCGACAGGGTCTCTACAATGAGCAGTTCTTC. Residues: CASSPRQGLYNEQFF.

This chain connects TRBV12-3 or TRBV12-4 to TRBJ2-1, with D perhaps TRBD2 (5 bases). This CDR3 region has 13 residues. Trimming removed 5 bases at V and 6 bases at J, with 11 bases between. DNA of the CDR3: TGTGCCAGCAGTAGGAGGCGAGTCAATGAGCAGTTCTTC. Translated: CASSRRRVNEQFF.